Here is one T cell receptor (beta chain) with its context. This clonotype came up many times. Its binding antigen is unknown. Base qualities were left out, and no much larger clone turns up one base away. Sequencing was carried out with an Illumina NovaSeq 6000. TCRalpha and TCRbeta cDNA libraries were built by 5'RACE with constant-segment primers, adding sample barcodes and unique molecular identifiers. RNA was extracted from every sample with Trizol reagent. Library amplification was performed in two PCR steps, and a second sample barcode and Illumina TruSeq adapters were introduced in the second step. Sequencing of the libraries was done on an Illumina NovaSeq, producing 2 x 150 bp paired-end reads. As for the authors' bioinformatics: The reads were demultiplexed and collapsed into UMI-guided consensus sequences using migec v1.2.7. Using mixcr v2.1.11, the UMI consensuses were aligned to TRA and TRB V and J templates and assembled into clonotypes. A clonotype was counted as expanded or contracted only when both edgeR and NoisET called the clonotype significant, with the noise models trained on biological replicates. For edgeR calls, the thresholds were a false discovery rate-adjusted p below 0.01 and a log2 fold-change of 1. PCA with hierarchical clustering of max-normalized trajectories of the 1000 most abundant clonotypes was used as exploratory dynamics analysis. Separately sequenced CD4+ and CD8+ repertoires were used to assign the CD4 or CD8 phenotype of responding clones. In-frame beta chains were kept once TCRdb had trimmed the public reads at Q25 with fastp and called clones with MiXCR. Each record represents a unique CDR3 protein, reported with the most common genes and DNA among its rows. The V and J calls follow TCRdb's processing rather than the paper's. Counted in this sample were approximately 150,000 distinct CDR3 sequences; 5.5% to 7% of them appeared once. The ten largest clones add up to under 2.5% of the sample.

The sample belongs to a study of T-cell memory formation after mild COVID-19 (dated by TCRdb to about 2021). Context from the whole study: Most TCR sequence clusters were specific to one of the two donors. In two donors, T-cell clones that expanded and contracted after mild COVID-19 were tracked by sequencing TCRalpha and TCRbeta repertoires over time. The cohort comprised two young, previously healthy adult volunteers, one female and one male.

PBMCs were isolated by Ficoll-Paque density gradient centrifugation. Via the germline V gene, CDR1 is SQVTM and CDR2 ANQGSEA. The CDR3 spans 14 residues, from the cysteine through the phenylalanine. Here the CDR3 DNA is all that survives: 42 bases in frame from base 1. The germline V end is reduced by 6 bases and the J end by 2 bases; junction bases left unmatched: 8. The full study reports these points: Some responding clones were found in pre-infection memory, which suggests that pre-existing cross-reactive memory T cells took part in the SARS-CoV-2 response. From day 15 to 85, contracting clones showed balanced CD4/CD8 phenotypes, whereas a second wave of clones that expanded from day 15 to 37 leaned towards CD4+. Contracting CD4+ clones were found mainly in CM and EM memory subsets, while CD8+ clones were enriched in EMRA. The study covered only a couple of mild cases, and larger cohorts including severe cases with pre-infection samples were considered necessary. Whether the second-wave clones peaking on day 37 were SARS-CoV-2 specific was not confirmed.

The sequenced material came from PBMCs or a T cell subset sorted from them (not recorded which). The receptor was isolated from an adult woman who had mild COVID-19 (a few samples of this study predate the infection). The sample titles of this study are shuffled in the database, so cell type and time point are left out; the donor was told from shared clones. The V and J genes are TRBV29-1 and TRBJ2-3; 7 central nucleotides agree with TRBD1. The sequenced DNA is TGCAGCGTAGGGGTGACAGGGAACACAGATACGCAGTATTTT. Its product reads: CSVGVTGNTDTQYF.